One TCR beta chain is described in this entry. This entry belongs to a study of blood T cell repertoires in COVID-19. In the study overall: T cells, B-cell-depleted T cells, or PBMCs supplied cDNA or gDNA.

Germline loops: CDR1 SGDLS, CDR2 YYNGEE. V shed 7 bases and J shed 2 bases, with 13 bases lying between them. The CDR3 loop spans 14 amino acids. Per the original methods: Researchers report that nucleated cell counts were estimated from reference gene primer amplification. Profiled with immunoSEQ multiplex PCR; TCRdb holds only in-frame clones, not every one. V and J calls and clone size are those listed in that table; D and trimming were worked out from the DNA. The data hold over 200,000 clones, with 84% observed a single time. The clonotype originates from a woman older than 75 with active or convalescent COVID-19. The sequencing input was peripheral blood. The genes are TRBV9 and TRBJ2-1; D perhaps matches TRBD2 (5 bases). CDR3 protein: CASAPSGTYNEQFF. The CDR3 DNA is TGTGCCAGCGCGCCAAGCGGAACCTACAATGAGCAGTTCTTC.